What follows describes a single TCR beta chain. As yet, its antigen is unknown. The CDR3 contains 15 residues. With 3 bases removed from V and 3 bases from J, the gap between germline ends came to 9 bases. CDR1 is SGHDN, CDR2 FVKESK, per germline. This specimen belongs to a study of radiotherapy plus CTLA-4 blockade in lung cancer. Looking at the study overall: An objective response was seen in 15% to 20% of patients, and disease control in 30% to 35%.

Profiling relied on immunoSEQ multiplex PCR, and the TCRdb table lists in-frame clones only, not all of them. The sample includes tens of thousands of clones, 83% of them seen just once. Study-wide results and limits: Peripheral blood showed expansion of tumor-derived TCR clones after radiotherapy and ipilimumab. According to reports, early shifts in blood T cell clones, alongside interferon-beta, forecast response most accurately.

The rearrangement links TRBV14 to TRBJ1-6, with unresolved D. Material: peripheral blood, obtained from a patient treated with radiotherapy plus ipilimumab. The TCR was taken from a human donor with non-small cell lung cancer who had stable disease on radiotherapy plus ipilimumab. The CDR3 loop is CASSHFLDYNSPLHF. The CDR3 coding sequence is TGTGCCAGCAGCCATTTCTTGGACTATAATTCACCCCTCCACTTT.